This T cell receptor (beta chain) was observed in a study of cytomegalovirus exposure and HLA in healthy donors. General study findings and limits: First-cohort TCR clusters tended to co-occur in the roughly 130 validation repertoires, a later analysis found. Among TCR beta chains, those listed as cytomegalovirus-associated numbered some 170. Most TCR sequences were rare, but some public TCRs occurred in many donors. Through in vitro validation, three CMV-associated chains were shown to be specific for CMV antigens.

Data came from immunoSEQ multiplex PCR; TCRdb stores just in-frame clones and leaves some out. Found here are about 130,000 clones, less than 95% of them singletons; the top ten hold over 1.5%. Concerning this clone itself: The antigen remains undetermined.

The CDR3 is made up of 15 amino acids. Trimming at V came to 4 bases and at J to 4 bases, leaving 9 bases not matched to a gene. Germline V CDR1 and CDR2: MNHNS, SASEGT. This receptor was identified in a man between 18 and 35 years old in good health and CMV-seropositive. The sequenced sample consisted of PBMCs. The J gene is TRBJ1-2, the V gene TRBV6-1, with 7 bases aligning to TRBD1. Here the CDR3 reads CASSVTARGSYGYTF. DNA for the CDR3: TGTGCCAGCAGTGTGACGGCCAGGGGGTCCTATGGCTACACCTTC.